The T cell receptor (beta chain) described here comes from a study of blood T cell repertoires in COVID-19. Study-level information: Nucleic acid was either cDNA or gDNA, and it came from T cells, B-cell-depleted T cells, or PBMCs.

The germline V gene has CDR1 KGHSH and CDR2 LQKENI. V was cut by 1 base and J by 4 bases, with 10 bases left in between. The CDR3 has 15 residues. Per the original data handling: Amplifying reference gene primers gave estimates of nucleated cell counts. The method was immunoSEQ multiplex PCR; TCRdb's version includes in-frame clones alone and lacks a portion of them. That table supplies the V and J calls and clone size; D and trimming were determined from the DNA. The sample has 110,000 to 150,000 clones, 70% to 90% seen once. This clonotype originated in a man aged 50-59 years with acute or convalescent COVID-19. Sequencing used peripheral blood. The V gene is TRBV18, the J gene TRBJ1-4, with a possible D match to TRBD1 (6 bases). The CDR3 sequence: CASSPQGGINEKLFF. CDR3 in DNA: TGTGCCAGCTCACCACAAGGGGGTATTAATGAAAAACTGTTTTTT. The full variable domain, rest sourced from reference TRBV18 and TRBJ1-4, is NAGVMQNPRHLVRRRGQEARLRCSPMKGHSHVYWYRQLPEEGLKFMVYLQKENIIDESGMPKERFSAEFPKEGPSILRIQQVVRGDSAAYFCASSPQGGINEKLFFGSGTQLSVL.